These 9 T cell receptor beta chains originate from one sample sequenced in a study of control samples from healthy donors and cancer patients. Generated by immunoSEQ multiplex PCR, the TCRdb table keeps only in-frame clones and is missing some. In the table there are some 95,000 clones, roughly 92% of which are singletons. Source material: blood. The source is a human donor in good health. The donor label of this sample is uncertain.

The chain couples TRBV3-1 (or the pseudogene TRBV3-2) to TRBJ1-4; 8 nucleotides line up with TRBD1. V shed 4 bases, J shed 0 bases, and the junction held 4 bases outside the gene matches. The CDR3 consists of 16 residues. The germline V gene has CDR1 LGHDT and CDR2 YNNKEL (reference sequence). CDR3 DNA: TGTGCCAGCAGCCGCGACAGGGGAGCAACTAATGAAAAACTGTTTTTT. It is translated as CASSRDRGATNEKLFF.

The chain couples TRBV15 to TRBJ2-3; 8 bases are a match to TRBD2. The CDR3 sequence is 18 residues long. Germline V gene lookup returns CDR1 LNHNV and CDR2 YYDKDF (reference sequence). V trimming: 1 base; J trimming: 0 bases; junction bases outside the gene matches: 9. The CDR3 region has the DNA TGTGCCACCAGCAGAGCAGCGGGGGCGGACCCTAGCACAGATACGCAGTATTTT. Translation gives CATSRAAGADPSTDTQYF.

This chain connects TRBV19 to TRBJ2-1; 10 bases match TRBD2. The V gene's germline CDR1 is LNHDA and CDR2 SQIVND (reference sequence). Unmatched junction bases numbered 13, after V lost 5 bases and J lost 0 bases. The CDR3 is 19 residues long. CDR3 coding DNA: TGTGCCAGTAGTCTCAGACTAGCGGGCCTTAGGAGCTCCTACAATGAGCAGTTCTTC. It encodes CASSLRLAGLRSSYNEQFF.

The chain combines TRBV6-5 with TRBJ1-5, with D hard to call. Germline CDR1 and CDR2: MNHEY and SVGAGI. The CDR3 has 13 residues. Trimming removed 8 bases from V and 6 bases from J, with 14 bases in between. The CDR3 nucleotides are TGTGCCAGCCCGTCGGCTAGTGCTCAGCCCCAGCATTTT. Amino acid sequence: CASPSASAQPQHF.

The gene calls are TRBV4-1 and TRBJ2-7; possibly TRBD1 or TRBD2 for D (6 bases each). The CDR3 is 18 amino acids. The V end was cut by 0 bases, the J end by 3 bases, with 21 bases between. Germline CDR1 is MGHRA and CDR2 is YSYEKL. The CDR3 DNA reads TGCGCCAGCAGCCAAGAAAAGGGATTAGGGGGGTCTGTCTACGAGCAGTACTTC. It encodes CASSQEKGLGGSVYEQYF.

The rearrangement joins TRBV19 to TRBJ2-1; D unresolved. The CDR3 loop spans 15 amino acids. From germline, CDR1 is LNHDA and CDR2 SQIVND (reference sequence). Trimming cost V 5 bases and J 0 bases, with 11 bases left between them. CDR3 amino acids: CASSADWSSYNEQFF. The CDR3 DNA reads TGTGCCAGTAGTGCCGACTGGAGCTCCTACAATGAGCAGTTCTTC.

V and J are TRBV7-6 and TRBJ2-5; 7 bases align to TRBD2. V was pared by 5 bases and J by 3 bases, with 12 bases of the junction left unmatched. The V gene's germline CDR1 is SGHVS and CDR2 FNYEAQ. The CDR3 is made up of 16 amino acids. The CDR3 DNA is TGTGCCAGCAGCCCCCTCAGTAGCGGGCCCGAAGAGACCCAGTACTTC. It is translated as CASSPLSSGPEETQYF.

The V call is TRBV11-2, the J call TRBJ2-5; D gene uncertain. Deletions cut 5 bases from V and 2 bases from J, with 15 bases between. Germline-derived CDR1 and CDR2 are SGHAT and FQNNGV. This CDR3 spans 15 amino acids. CDR3 amino acids: CASSLRFLAQETQYF. The CDR3 DNA reads as TGTGCCAGCAGCCTCCGCTTTCTGGCACAAGAGACCCAGTACTTC.

This clone was seen a few times. The genes are TRBV25-1 and TRBJ1-3; no definite D call. Germline CDR1 and CDR2: MGHDK and SYGVNS. The ends were cut back, 1 base at V and 1 base at J, with 8 bases in the middle. The CDR3 spans 15 residues. CDR3: CASSEWGGSGNTIYF. CDR3 coding DNA: TGTGCCAGCAGTGAATGGGGAGGGTCTGGAAACACCATATATTTT.